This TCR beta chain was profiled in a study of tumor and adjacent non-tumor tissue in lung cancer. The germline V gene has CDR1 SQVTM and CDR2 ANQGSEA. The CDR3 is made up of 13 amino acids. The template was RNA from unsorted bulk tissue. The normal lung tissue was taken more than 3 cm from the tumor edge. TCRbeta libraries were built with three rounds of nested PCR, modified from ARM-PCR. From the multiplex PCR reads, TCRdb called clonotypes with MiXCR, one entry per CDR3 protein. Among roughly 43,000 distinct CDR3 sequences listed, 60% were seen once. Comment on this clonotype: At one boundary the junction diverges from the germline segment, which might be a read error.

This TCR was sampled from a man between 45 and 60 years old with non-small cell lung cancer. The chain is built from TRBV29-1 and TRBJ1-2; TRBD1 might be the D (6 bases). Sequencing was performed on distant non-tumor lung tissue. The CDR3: CSVGRQGSYGYTF. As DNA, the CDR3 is TGCAGCGTTGGCCGTCAGGGGAGCTATGGCTACACTTTC.